The text below deals with one T cell receptor (beta chain). The CDR3 has 14 residues. Germline V gene lookup returns CDR1 SGHTA and CDR2 FQGNSA. V lost 6 bases and J 5 bases, leaving 16 bases between the germline ends. Methods used by the authors: Estimation of nucleated cell counts was performed using reference gene primer amplification. Profiled with immunoSEQ multiplex PCR; TCRdb holds only in-frame clones, not every one. V and J calls and clone size follow that table, whereas D and trimming were derived from the DNA. Among about 81,000 clones listed, roughly 89% were seen once. The source of the sample is a study of blood T cell repertoires in COVID-19. Study overall: Some COVID-19 samples were acute and others convalescent; all came from the United States, Italy and Spain. PBMCs, B-cell-depleted T cells, or T cells were the source of the cDNA or gDNA that made up the material.

The clonotype was recovered from a woman aged 50 to 60 in a cohort sampled during active COVID-19. Sequenced material: peripheral blood. This rearrangement joins TRBV7-2 to TRBJ1-1, with D unclear. The CDR3 protein is CASSWPRHGTEAFF. Here the CDR3 DNA reads TGTGCCAGCAGTTGGCCCCGGCACGGGACTGAAGCTTTCTTT.